Following are 5 T cell receptor beta chains from one sample sequenced in a study of CD8+CD57+ T cells in acquired aplastic anemia. Genomic DNA was employed as the template in profiling TCR beta VDJ and CDR3. Using its own MiXCR run on the reads, TCRdb lists one record per CDR3 protein. There are around 400,000 distinct CDR3 sequences in the sample; 65% to 75% occur only once, and approximately 4% lies in the top ten. The sequencing input was sorted CD4+, CD8+, or CD8+CD57+ T cells (not recorded which) from PBMCs. The source is a human donor in good health, serving as a control.

This clonotype has ten or more counts. V gene TRBV2 combines with J gene TRBJ2-7, with 14 nucleotides matching TRBD2. CDR3 length: 15 amino acids. In germline, CDR1 is SNHLY, CDR2 FYNNEI. V lost 11 bases to trimming and J lost 0 bases; unmatched junction nucleotides: 6. CDR3 DNA sequence: TGTGCCTCATTGACTAGCGGGGGGGCCTCCTACGAGCAGTACTTC. Amino acid sequence: CASLTSGGASYEQYF.

Comments on this clonotype: Compared with germline, one end of the junction differs, possibly owing to a read error. The rearrangement joins TRBV19 to TRBJ2-6; no clear D gene. The CDR3 runs 13 residues. Germline CDR1 LNHDA, CDR2 SQIVND (reference sequence). CDR3 in amino acids: CACSQSGANVLTF. The CDR3 DNA follows: TGTGCCTGTAGTCAATCTGGGGCCAACGTCCTGACTTTC.

The J gene is TRBJ2-2, the V gene TRBV29-1; D is undetermined. Germline CDR1 is SQVTM and CDR2 is ANQGSEA. The CDR3 consists of 13 residues. V dropped 6 bases and J dropped 1 base, with 9 bases sitting between them. The CDR3 protein is CSVVARNTGELFF. DNA for the CDR3: TGCAGCGTAGTTGCCCGGAACACCGGGGAGCTGTTTTTT.

A remark on this clonotype: Likely a read error: the CDR3 ends without its conserved phenylalanine or tryptophan. The DNA is omitted, as the CDR3 cannot be located on it reliably, and the CDR3 follows TCRdb's listing. The gene calls are TRBV20-1 and TRBJ2-5. CDR1 DFQATT and CDR2 SNEGSKA come from the germline V gene (reference sequence). With termini counted, the CDR3 has 8 amino acids. CDR3 in amino acids: CSAHPTSQ.

CDR3 DNA sequence: TGTGCCAGCAGCCCAAAAACAGAGAACGAGCAGTACTTC. This codes for CASSPKTENEQYF. V gene TRBV7-4 combines with J gene TRBJ2-7; D gene unclear. The CDR3 runs 13 residues. V gave up 5 bases and J gave up 5 bases, with 13 bases separating them. Germline V lookup: CDR1 SGHVT, CDR2 SQSDAQ.